This T cell receptor beta chain was captured in a study of blood T cell repertoires in COVID-19. Turning to the study itself: The United States, Italy and Spain provided the acute and convalescent COVID-19 samples. PBMCs, B-cell-depleted T cells, or T cells were the source of the cDNA or gDNA that made up the material.

The CDR3 has 14 amino acids. Trimming cost V 6 bases and J 0 bases, with 10 bases left between them. Germline values: CDR1 SGHAT, CDR2 FQNNGV. Authors' methods: Amplifying reference gene primers gave estimates of nucleated cell counts. Only in-frame clones appear in the TCRdb table, and some are missing; sequencing was by immunoSEQ multiplex PCR. V, J and clone size reflect that table, while D and trimming were determined from the DNA. Of fewer than 250,000 clones in the sample, approximately 89% are singletons; the top ten hold around 1.5%. V is TRBV11-2 and J is TRBJ2-3; TRBD2 might be the D (5 bases). The sample was peripheral blood. The sequence was obtained from a woman aged 55-69 years who had recovered from COVID-19. This chain's CDR3 is CASSDAGSTDTQYF. The CDR3 nucleotides read TGTGCCAGCAGTGACGCGGGTAGCACAGATACGCAGTATTTT. Variable domain in full (rest from reference TRBV11-2 and TRBJ2-3): EAGVAQSPRYKIIEKRQSVAFWCNPISGHATLYWYQQILGQGPKLLIQFQNNGVVDDSQLPKDRFSAERLKGVDSTLKIQPAKLEDSAVYLCASSDAGSTDTQYFGPGTRLTVL.